This TCR beta chain is from a study of cytomegalovirus exposure and HLA in healthy donors (dated by TCRdb to about 2017). Regarding the complete study: An earlier analysis of 587 of the donors reported 276 Gb of sequence data and 117 million unique TCR beta sequences obtained from roughly 180 million T cells. An early release that covered several hundred HLA-typed donors contained approximately 300 gigabases of sequencing data and tens of millions of unique TCR sequences. Among the roughly 390 genotyped donors, about 83% belonged to the genetic ancestry cluster associated with self-reported Caucasian donors. The aim of the study was to test whether cataloging public T cell receptors could identify signatures of past pathogen exposure. The study used immunosequencing to profile the T cell repertoires of more than 650 subjects and linked those repertoires to cytomegalovirus serostatus. A separate validation cohort of approximately 130 different subjects was used in addition to the roughly 640-subject first cohort. High-throughput TCR immunosequencing, statistical association of individual TCRs with disease status, and machine learning were combined to predict cytomegalovirus infection status. A later analysis re-examined previously published TCR beta repertoires from more than 550 donors and added high-resolution HLA genotyping to investigate patterns of TCR occurrence. In the later analysis, no new phenotypic data were used to find candidate immune exposures; instead, reliance was placed on TCR beta sequences and their occurrence across donors. In an earlier analysis of 587 of the donors, high-throughput TCR beta sequencing was used to judge whether each TCR beta V gene segment behaved as functional or pseudogenic. Donor age, sex, ethnicity and CMV serostatus were compiled together with the repertoire data. A later genetic analysis took genome-wide SNP genotypes for about three fifths of the 666 donors and used that subset as a discovery cohort. Every repertoire in the discovery cohort had been generated on one and the same sequencing platform. Class I and class II HLA loci were covered by the typing at four-digit resolution. The number of donors typed differed by locus, with about 629-630 for A, B, C, DRB1 and DQB1, over 500 for DQA1, 606 for DPA1, and about 450 for DPB1. A handful of DR-DQ haplotypes were handled as single units for association and clustering because linkage in the cohort was strong. Among almost 400 genotyped donors of the cohort, an average of roughly 240,000 unique TCR beta nucleotide sequences were sequenced per donor, around 20% of them non-productive.

The cohort was made up of 650 to 700 healthy bone marrow donors. At the time of sampling, all cohort members were nominally healthy, though unrecorded immune exposures were likely present. The donor was CMV seropositive and belonged to the group of about 290 seropositive cohort members. Every donor gave a peripheral blood sample, and the peripheral blood mononuclear cells from that sample were used for TCR beta sequencing. Genomic DNA extraction from the blood cell samples was performed with the Qiagen DNeasy Blood Extraction Kit. As regards this clone: Its antigen is currently not known. A read error may account for a junction end that differs from germline.

Overall study outcomes, separate from this receptor: According to a later analysis, TCR association rates differed among HLA loci, with DRB1 alleles showing the most associated TCRs and HLA-C alleles showing the fewest. When HLA alleles, especially DR and DQ, strongly co-occurred, TCR associations were difficult to assign to individual alleles. It was suggested by the authors that the approach could potentially be generalized to other disease states and immunological phenotypes. In this cohort, only TCR beta chains were sequenced, and detectable features were limited by the absence of alpha or paired-chain data. CMV serostatus was the only immune exposure information available for the cohort. Correlated functional status among segregating V segments might reflect linkage disequilibrium, but an unknown experimental factor could not be ruled out. Broadly in line with IMGT annotations, most TCR beta V segments showed up in productive rearrangements about 90% or about 30% of the time in an earlier analysis of about 500 of the donors. At a false discovery rate of 0.05, a later analysis linked 16,951 TCR beta sequences to specific HLA alleles. The sequencing pipeline was judged likely to have produced a cluster of highly shared sequence variants as a technical artifact. The study listed 150 to 200 TCR beta chains as associated with cytomegalovirus. Because HLA typing was missing for some donors at each locus, association tests included only the typed subset. V-gene and J-gene trimming of TCR beta chains was associated with a missense DCLRE1C variant in a later genetic analysis, and the association was replicated in an independent cohort. Across donors, most TCR sequences were observed very rarely, whereas some public TCRs were present in many individuals. The earlier analysis of 587 of the donors excluded roughly 17 rarely observed V segments, including chromosome 9 orphons, because counts were too low. The 87-base-pair reads could not distinguish some IMGT-functional V segments, including TRBV6-2 and TRBV6-3, so those segments were excluded. Compared with the roughly 710-donor mean, donors in an Asian-associated ancestry cluster had fewer N-insertions in productive TCRs, according to a later genetic analysis. Compared with equally common non-associated chains, HLA-associated TCR beta chains in a later analysis were more clonally expanded and had lower generation probabilities. A few of the identified cytomegalovirus-associated TCR beta chains were confirmed in vitro to be specific for cytomegalovirus antigens. The presence/absence analyses assumed that sequencing depth was roughly uniform across donors, and that assumption may not be true. A further reported finding was that TCR beta sequences accurately predicted the HLA-A and HLA-B alleles for most subjects in the first cohort. According to a later analysis, most CMV-associated TCR beta chains appeared to be HLA-restricted, and the HLA associations seemed to be driven largely by CMV exposure. According to a later analysis, parvovirus B19, influenza, CMV and Epstein-Barr virus appeared linked to several top co-occurrence clusters. Cytomegalovirus status was reported to be diagnosed by the classifier with high specificity and sensitivity in both the original and validation cohorts.

Reading from cysteine to phenylalanine, the CDR3 counts 13 amino acids. Only the CDR3 part of the read is kept: 39 bases, read in frame from the first base. CDR1 and CDR2, per the germline V gene (reference sequence), are PRHDT and FYEKMQ. The method behind the library was the immunoSEQ multiplex PCR assay. A mixture of 60 forward primers for TCR Vbeta segments and 13 reverse primers for TCR Jbeta segments was used in the multiplex PCR. Amplification of the CDR3 region of rearranged TCR beta genes was performed with a multiplex PCR assay on genomic DNA. The Illumina HiSeq System was used to sequence the amplified TCR beta libraries as 87-base-pair reads. The study's processing was this. Across the 500 to 750 repertoires, a later analysis counted tens of millions of unique TCR beta chains, around 11 million of which were shared by at least two donors. To remove PCR and sequencing errors, raw reads were error-corrected and collapsed into unique sequences using a nearest-neighbor algorithm that merged closely related sequences. To assign V, D and J gene segments, CDR3 sequences were aligned to IMGT reference sequences. For a sequence to be retained, a match of at least six nucleotides to both a V gene segment and a J gene segment was required. A rearrangement was called productive if the CDR3 had no stop codons and remained in frame with V and J, and every other rearrangement was called non-productive. Following IMGT convention, CDR3 was defined as the stretch from the second conserved V-encoded cysteine to the conserved J-encoded phenylalanine. In an earlier analysis of 550 to 650 of the donors, sequences lacking an unambiguous match to a single V gene segment were excluded. An earlier analysis of just under 600 of the donors called V segments functional above 56.7% productive rearrangements and segregating when the between-donor standard deviation exceeded 5%. A statistical classification framework was built to diagnose cytomegalovirus status from the catalog of TCR beta chain sequences. In a later analysis, TCR nucleotide sequences were compared against IMGT/GENE-DB human TR gene sequences so that V and J genes could be assigned. A later analysis assigned CDR3 sequences and most-parsimonious VDJ recombination scenarios with the TCRdist pipeline. A later analysis defined each TCR beta chain by its CDR3 amino acid sequence plus V-gene family, and excluded reads lacking a unique V-gene family. As a way to deal with suspected cross-contamination and a sequencing artifact, a later analysis dropped 450 to 600 nucleotide sequences that were highly shared and had low generation probability. In a later analysis, a clonal expansion index for each public chain was calculated from normalized within-repertoire ranks of inferred template counts. In a later analysis, generation probabilities were computed with a VDJ recombination model fitted to out-of-frame rearrangements, and the resulting probabilities were checked against IGoR. In a later analysis, hypergeometric tests were used to score TCR-TCR, TCR-HLA and TCR-CMV co-occurrence, with a repertoire-size bias correction applied to TCR pairs. To estimate false discovery rates, a later analysis permuted the HLA or CMV assignments 20 times. In a later analysis, co-occurring TCRs were grouped using DBSCAN, and TCRdist sequence similarity was added for clustering within HLA-allele-positive subsets. Repertoires with fewer than 30,000 or more than 120,000 public chains, plus five repertoires with anomalous nucleotide sharing, were excluded from co-occurrence clustering. In TCRdb, the immuneACCESS table is reduced to in-frame sequences with V and J assigned. These tables do not hold every clone; where another copy was compared, an unresolved V gene accounts for under half, and the others remain unexplained. V and J calls and clone size follow that table, whereas D and trimming were derived from the DNA. Recorded for this sample are roughly 140,000 clones; 64% of them occurred a single time. The top ten clones comprise around 3% of the sample.

Recombination connected TRBV13 to TRBJ1-5, and TRBD1 matches 8 of the central bases. The sequence was collected from a woman aged 25 to 39 in good health and CMV-seropositive. Sequencing used PBMCs. The DNA sequence follows: TGTGCCAGCTCGGCAGGGGGCGATCAGCGCCAGCATTTT. This translates into CASSAGGDQRQHF.